This T cell receptor beta chain is from a study of control samples from healthy donors and cancer patients. Germline CDR1 reads LGHNA; CDR2 reads YNFKEQ. The CDR3 has 17 residues. The V and J ends lost 3 bases and 3 bases, in that order; junction bases with no gene match: 8. Assay: immunoSEQ multiplex PCR; the TCRdb copy retains only in-frame clones and omits some. Among some 150,000 clones listed, about 90% were seen once. The sequenced sample was blood. The V and J genes are TRBV4-2 and TRBJ2-2; 9 nucleotides agree with TRBD2. This clonotype was sampled from a man aged 18 to 29 in good health. The CDR3 is CASSQALAGDYTGELFF. The CDR3 DNA sequence: TGTGCCAGCAGCCAGGCTTTAGCGGGGGACTACACCGGGGAGCTGTTTTTT.